A single sample is the source of the 8 T cell receptor beta chains below, sequenced in a study of cytomegalovirus exposure and HLA in healthy donors. The primer mix had 60 Vbeta and 13 Jbeta primers. The table came from immunoSEQ multiplex PCR; TCRdb's copy has only in-frame clones and leaves some out. Recorded for this sample: under 200,000 clones. The sample taken for sequencing was PBMCs. These receptors were obtained from a woman aged 18-35 years in good health and CMV-seropositive.

The chain uses TRBV9 and TRBJ1-1; 7 bases fit TRBD1. V gave up 4 bases and J gave up 6 bases; unmatched junction bases: 9. CDR1 and CDR2 from the germline V gene are SGDLS and YYNGEE. This CDR3 is built from 14 residues. CDR3 coding DNA: TGTGCCAGCAGCACTGATAGGACAGGCGCTGAAGCTTTCTTT. The encoded protein is CASSTDRTGAEAFF.

The J gene is TRBJ2-3, the V gene TRBV29-1, with 7 bases fitting TRBD1. This CDR3 is 16 amino acids long. Germline CDR1 is SQVTM and CDR2 is ANQGSEA. V was pared by 0 bases and J by 0 bases, with 6 bases of the junction left unmatched. CDR3 in amino acids: CSVEDLTGPSTDTQYF. The CDR3 coding sequence is TGCAGCGTTGAAGACTTGACAGGGCCTAGCACAGATACGCAGTATTTT.

V is TRBV19 and J is TRBJ2-3; D ambiguous. The CDR3 runs to 14 residues. The V gene's germline CDR1 is LNHDA and CDR2 SQIVND (reference sequence). Trimming pared 3 bases from V and 0 bases from J, leaving 7 bases between. CDR3 DNA: TGTGCCAGTAGTATTACAGCCAGCACAGATACGCAGTATTTT. It specifies CASSITASTDTQYF.

The J gene is TRBJ2-1, the V gene TRBV29-1; 14 nucleotides line up with TRBD2. The ends lost 4 bases at V and 0 bases at J; junction bases unmatched: 8. The CDR3 contains 18 residues. Germline CDR1 reads SQVTM; CDR2 reads ANQGSEA. CDR3 coding DNA: TGCAGCGTTGGGGGGGGGACTAGCGGGAGCGGCTCCTACAATGAGCAGTTCTTC. As protein: CSVGGGTSGSGSYNEQFF.

The rearrangement uses TRBV2 and TRBJ1-6, with D perhaps TRBD1 (6 bases). The length of the CDR3 is 15 residues. CDR1 is SNHLY and CDR2 is FYNNEI in the germline V gene. V was trimmed by 6 bases and J by 5 bases, leaving 14 bases between them. CDR3 nucleotide sequence: TGTGCCAGCAGCGACACAGGGATCAATAATTCACCCCTCCACTTT. Its protein is CASSDTGINNSPLHF.

The chain carries TRBV30 and TRBJ2-1, with 7 nucleotides matching TRBD2. J lost 5 bases, V lost 2 bases, and 3 bases had no gene match. The length of the CDR3 is 13 residues. Germline-derived CDR1 and CDR2 are GTSNPN and SVGIG (reference sequence). This chain's CDR3 is CAWSKGRDNEQFF. The CDR3 DNA sequence: TGTGCCTGGAGTAAGGGGAGGGACAATGAGCAGTTCTTC.

The genes are TRBV7-3 and TRBJ2-5; D may be TRBD2 (6 bases). Germline-derived CDR1 and CDR2 are SGHTA and FQGTGA. V was shortened by 1 base and J by 2 bases, with 8 bases between the two germline ends. The CDR3 is 14 amino acids. The CDR3 loop reads CASSLNGGQETQYF. CDR3 coding DNA: TGTGCCAGCAGCTTAAATGGGGGGCAAGAGACCCAGTACTTC.

This chain joins TRBV2 and TRBJ2-5; possible D gene TRBD1, 5 bases. Per germline, CDR1 SNHLY and CDR2 FYNNEI. The CDR3 has 13 amino acids. V was trimmed by 3 bases and J by 5 bases, leaving 10 bases between them. The CDR3 here is CASSDRVQETQYF. In DNA form, the CDR3 reads TGTGCCAGCAGTGACAGGGTACAGGAGACCCAGTACTTC.